The present TCR beta chain was sequenced within a study of cytomegalovirus exposure and HLA in healthy donors. Study results and limitations: As a later analysis revealed, the rate of TCR association differed by HLA locus, with DRB1 most and HLA-C fewest. Judged likely to be a sequencing artifact was a cluster of highly shared sequence variants.

The V gene's germline CDR1 is SGHNT and CDR2 YYREEE (reference sequence). Trimming took off 5 bases at V and 3 bases at J, with 18 bases between the two ends. The CDR3 covers 15 residues. Remarks on this clone: Antigen specificity is unknown.

PCR was performed using 60 Vbeta and 13 Jbeta primers. Repertoires were generated with immunoSEQ multiplex PCR, while TCRdb's copy carries only in-frame clones and drops some. The sample carries under 200,000 clones, 81% recorded once. Sample: PBMCs. This receptor was taken from a man between 45 and 60 years old in good health and CMV-seronegative. This sequence joins TRBV5-4 and TRBJ2-7, with D maybe TRBD2 (6 bases). The CDR3 region has the DNA TGTGCCAGCAGTAACCGGGGGTGGGGGAGCTACGAGCAGTACTTC. Its translation: CASSNRGWGSYEQYF. The complete variable domain, with remaining parts taken from reference TRBV5-4 and TRBJ2-7, reads ETGVTQSPTHLIKTRGQQVTLRCSSQSGHNTVSWYQQALGQGPQFIFQYYREEENGRGNFPPRFSGLQFPNYSSELNVNALELDDSALYLCASSNRGWGSYEQYFGPGTRLTVT.